Given below is one T cell receptor (beta chain) in context. Germline CDR1 SGHNT, CDR2 YYREEE (reference sequence). This CDR3 region has 13 residues. V was pared by 6 bases and J by 5 bases, with 7 bases of the junction left unmatched. The data stem from a study of CD8+ T cells in alopecia areata. Sorted populations comprised CD4+ and CD8+ T cells obtained from PBMCs. It was cDNA, reverse transcribed from extracted RNA, that served as the sequencing template. TCRdb's table, derived via immunoSEQ multiplex PCR, lists solely in-frame clones and lacks some. The sample yields under 150,000 clones, roughly 60% seen once.

Sequencing was performed on CD8+ T cells sorted from blood. The V call is TRBV5-4, the J call TRBJ2-7; 8 bases line up with TRBD1. The TCR was taken from a human donor in good health. CDR3 sequence (DNA): TGTGCCAGCAACCCGACAGGGGTTAACGAGCAGTACTTC. Its protein product is CASNPTGVNEQYF.